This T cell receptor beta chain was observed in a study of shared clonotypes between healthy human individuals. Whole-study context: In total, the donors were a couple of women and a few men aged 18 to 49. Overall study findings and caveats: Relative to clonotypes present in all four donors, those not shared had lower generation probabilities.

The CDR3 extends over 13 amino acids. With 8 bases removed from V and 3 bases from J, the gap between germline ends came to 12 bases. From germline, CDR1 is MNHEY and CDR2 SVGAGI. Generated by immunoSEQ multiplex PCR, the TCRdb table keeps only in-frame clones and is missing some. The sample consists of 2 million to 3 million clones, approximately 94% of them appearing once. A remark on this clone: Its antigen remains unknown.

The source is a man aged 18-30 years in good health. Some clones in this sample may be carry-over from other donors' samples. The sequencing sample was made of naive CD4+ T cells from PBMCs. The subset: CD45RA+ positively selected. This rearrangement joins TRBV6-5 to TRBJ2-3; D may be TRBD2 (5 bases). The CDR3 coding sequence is TGTGCCAGCGGCCCGGGAAGTACAGATACGCAGTATTTT. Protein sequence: CASGPGSTDTQYF.